Listed below are T cell receptor beta chains from one sample, sequenced in a study of CD8 T cells in Susac syndrome. Each CDR3 protein gets one entry after TCRdb re-called the immunoSEQ multiplex PCR reads with MiXCR. The top ten hold more than 0.3% of the sample, which has tens of thousands of distinct CDR3 sequences, 85% to 95% seen once. The sequencing input was CD4+ T cells from PBMCs. Every receptor here comes from a human donor with Susac syndrome. CDR3s leave out the opening cysteine and the closing phenylalanine or tryptophan. D genes are given only for firm matches.

cdr3_aa: ASSFFGAGGMNTEAF
v_call: TRBV27
d_call: TRBD1
j_call: TRBJ1-1

cdr3_aa: ASSPYGASTDTQY
v_call: TRBV18
d_call: .
j_call: TRBJ2-3

cdr3_aa: ASSKGQGSTDTQY
v_call: TRBV7-9
d_call: TRBD1
j_call: TRBJ2-3

cdr3_aa: SASDYSYEQY
v_call: TRBV20-1
d_call: .
j_call: TRBJ2-7

cdr3_aa: ASRATQGKETQY
v_call: TRBV25-1
d_call: TRBD1
j_call: TRBJ2-5

cdr3_aa: AAASGVSTDTQY
v_call: TRBV10-3
d_call: .
j_call: TRBJ2-3

cdr3_aa: ASSARLGRGTIPGELF
v_call: TRBV9
d_call: TRBD2
j_call: TRBJ2-2

cdr3_aa: AWSRGANYGYT
v_call: TRBV30
d_call: .
j_call: TRBJ1-2

cdr3_aa: AWSVQGQEAF
v_call: TRBV30
d_call: TRBD1
j_call: TRBJ1-1

cdr3_aa: SAPFRAYEQY
v_call: TRBV20-1
d_call: .
j_call: TRBJ2-7

cdr3_aa: ASNLQGRNTEAF
v_call: TRBV12-3/TRBV12-4
d_call: .
j_call: TRBJ1-1

cdr3_aa: ASSSSTEAF
v_call: TRBV12-3/TRBV12-4
d_call: .
j_call: TRBJ1-1

cdr3_aa: ASAQVSTDTQY
v_call: TRBV19
d_call: .
j_call: TRBJ2-3

cdr3_aa: ASSSRRQGAISNQPQH
v_call: TRBV11-3
d_call: TRBD1
j_call: TRBJ1-5

cdr3_aa: AWTSGTAGEKLF
v_call: TRBV30
d_call: .
j_call: TRBJ1-4

cdr3_aa: ASSTTGVPYEQY
v_call: TRBV5-1
d_call: TRBD1
j_call: TRBJ2-7

cdr3_aa: ASSPRTSSYNEQF
v_call: TRBV18
d_call: TRBD2
j_call: TRBJ2-1

cdr3_aa: ASRDRAGWDSPLH
v_call: TRBV2
d_call: TRBD1
j_call: TRBJ1-6

cdr3_aa: ASKLAGGQETQY
v_call: TRBV2
d_call: TRBD2
j_call: TRBJ2-5

cdr3_aa: ASSLGLAGGDTQY
v_call: TRBV5-4
d_call: TRBD2
j_call: TRBJ2-3

cdr3_aa: ASSEGNTGELF
v_call: TRBV6-4
d_call: .
j_call: TRBJ2-2

cdr3_aa: ASSLIGGRSYNEQF
v_call: TRBV5-1
d_call: .
j_call: TRBJ2-1

cdr3_aa: ASSLGQPDQPQH
v_call: TRBV12-3/TRBV12-4
d_call: .
j_call: TRBJ1-5

cdr3_aa: ASSQGGRRPEQY
v_call: TRBV3-1
d_call: .
j_call: TRBJ2-7

cdr3_aa: ASSIDRSMGYGYT
v_call: TRBV19
d_call: .
j_call: TRBJ1-2

cdr3_aa: ASSPPGLSTDTQY
v_call: TRBV12-3/TRBV12-4
d_call: .
j_call: TRBJ2-3